This passage covers 19 T cell receptor beta chains from one sample sequenced in a study of cytotoxic CD8 clonotypes in ibrutinib-treated CLL. Profiled with immunoSEQ multiplex PCR; TCRdb holds only in-frame clones, not every one. The sample includes fewer than 25,000 clones, 68% of them seen just once. The sample here was PBMCs, taken after 24 months of ibrutinib treatment. Receptors were obtained from a human donor with chronic lymphocytic leukemia.

This rearrangement joins TRBV7-8 to TRBJ1-1; no reliable D call. Looked up from germline, CDR1 is SGHVS and CDR2 is FQNEAQ. V dropped 2 bases and J dropped 0 bases, with 7 bases sitting between them. The CDR3 contains 14 residues. The DNA of the CDR3 is TGTGCCAGCAGCTTACAGGCTCTGAACACTGAAGCTTTCTTT. Its protein is CASSLQALNTEAFF.

The chain is built from TRBV2 and TRBJ1-2; D ambiguous. CDR3 size: 13 residues. In germline, CDR1 is SNHLY, CDR2 FYNNEI. V was cut by 4 bases and J by 3 bases, with 9 bases left in between. Here the CDR3 reads CASSGAGHYGYTF. The CDR3 bases are TGTGCCAGCAGTGGGGCAGGCCACTATGGCTACACCTTC.

The chain recombines TRBV27 with TRBJ2-3; 11 bases fit TRBD1. The CDR3 loop spans 16 amino acids. Germline CDR1 reads MNHEY; CDR2 reads SMNVEV (reference sequence). Trimming took 0 bases from V and 1 from J; bases not matched to a gene: 0. This chain's CDR3 is CASSLSGQGGTDTQYF. The CDR3, as DNA: TGTGCCAGCAGTTTATCGGGACAGGGGGGCACAGATACGCAGTATTTT.

This sequence joins TRBV9 and TRBJ2-1, with D maybe TRBD2 (7 bases). The CDR3 totals 16 residues. Germline V lookup: CDR1 SGDLS, CDR2 YYNGEE. V was clipped by 2 bases and J by 0 bases, with 12 bases between them. This CDR3 reads CASSVAGARSYNEQFF. The CDR3 nucleotides read TGTGCCAGCAGCGTGGCGGGGGCCCGCTCCTACAATGAGCAGTTCTTC.

The chain has TRBV4-1 and TRBJ1-2, with 11 bases fitting TRBD1. Unmatched junction bases numbered 8, after V lost 0 bases and J lost 5 bases. CDR1 is MGHRA and CDR2 is YSYEKL in the germline V gene. The CDR3 has 17 residues. The CDR3 DNA sequence: TGCGCCAGCAGCCAAGATGACGGGACAGGGGGAATTTATGGCTACACCTTC. It is translated as CASSQDDGTGGIYGYTF.

This clone was seen a few times. The rearrangement links TRBV27 to TRBJ1-5; no clear D gene. CDR1 and CDR2 (germline): MNHEY, SMNVEV (reference sequence). Trimming pared 2 bases from V and 3 bases from J, leaving 8 bases between. There are 14 residues in the CDR3. DNA of the CDR3: TGTGCCAGCAGTTTAGGACGGAACAATCAGCCCCAGCATTTT. Its protein is CASSLGRNNQPQHF.

The chain employs TRBV30 and TRBJ1-2, with TRBD1 identical over 7 bases. Germline CDR1 reads GTSNPN; CDR2 reads SVGIG (reference sequence). The V gene end was trimmed by 6 bases and the J gene end by 7 bases; junction bases not matched to a gene: 11. The CDR3 runs to 13 residues. CDR3 nucleotides: TGTGCCTGCCAAATAGGGGGCGGGACTGGCTACACCTTC. Amino acid sequence: CACQIGGGTGYTF.

This clone was counted a few times. The CDR3: CAISPGTGNSPLHF. The CDR3 nucleotides are TGTGCCATCAGTCCCGGGACGGGTAATTCACCCCTCCACTTT. The chain carries TRBV10-3 and TRBJ1-6; D is perhaps TRBD1 (5 bases). V was clipped by 5 bases and J by 6 bases, with 11 bases between them. Germline V lookup: CDR1 ENHRY, CDR2 SYGVKD. CDR3 length: 14 residues.

J is TRBJ1-6 and V is TRBV11-2; the D is unclear. This CDR3 comprises 15 residues. Between the trimmed V and J ends, which lost 4 bases and 6 bases, there was a span of 13 bases. The germline V gene encodes CDR1 SGHAT and CDR2 FQNNGV. The CDR3 sequence: CASSSDISSNSPLHF. DNA of the CDR3: TGTGCCAGCAGCTCCGATATAAGCTCTAATTCACCCCTCCACTTT.

The chain uses TRBV7-9 and TRBJ2-3; no definite D call. Germline V gives CDR1 SEHNR, CDR2 FQNEAQ (reference sequence). The CDR3 runs to 15 residues. V was pared by 5 bases and J by 3 bases, with 15 bases between. CDR3 nucleotides: TGTGCCAGCAGCCAGCTAGTTTTGGGAACAGATACGCAGTATTTT. Protein: CASSQLVLGTDTQYF.

The chain is built from TRBV29-1 and TRBJ1-1; TRBD1 agrees at 7 bases. The CDR3 extends over 12 amino acids. V was clipped by 4 bases and J by 9 bases; unmatched bases: 8. CDR1 is SQVTM, CDR2 ANQGSEA, per germline. CDR3 sequence (DNA): TGCAGCGTTGTCGGGACAGAGACTAAAGCTTTCTTT. This translates into CSVVGTETKAFF.

The gene calls are TRBV21-1 and TRBJ2-7; TRBD1 is the table's D call and was not checked against the DNA. TRBV21-1 has pseudogene status. CDR3 size: 17 residues. CDR3 DNA: TGTGCCAGCAGCAAAGAATGGCAGGGGGAGGTAAGCTACGAGCAGTACTTC. Protein product: CASSKEWQGEVSYEQYF.

This clone has just one count. This sequence joins TRBV29-1 and TRBJ1-4; 8 bases align to TRBD1. There are 13 residues in the CDR3. Trimming at V came to 3 bases and at J to 10 bases, leaving 7 bases not matched to a gene. Germline V gene data show CDR1 as SQVTM and CDR2 as ANQGSEA. This CDR3 is CSVEETGASKLFF. The CDR3 DNA reads as TGCAGCGTTGAGGAGACAGGGGCCTCAAAACTGTTTTTT. Supplemented by reference TRBV29-1 and TRBJ1-4, the full variable domain reads SAVISQKPSRDICQRGTSLTIQCQVDSQVTMMFWYRQQPGQSLTLIATANQGSEATYESGFVIDKFPISRPNLTFSTLTVSNMSPEDSSIYLCSVEETGASKLFFGSGTQLSVL.

This chain connects TRBV7-6 to TRBJ1-1; 10 positions agree with TRBD1. The V gene end was trimmed by 2 bases and the J gene end by 10 bases; junction bases not matched to a gene: 7. Germline V gives CDR1 SGHVS, CDR2 FNYEAQ. This CDR3 region has 14 residues. In nucleotides, the CDR3 is TGTGCCAGCAGCTTACCGGAGGACAGGGGGAGAGCTTTCTTT. Its translation is CASSLPEDRGRAFF.

This chain links TRBV5-6 with TRBJ2-3; unclear D gene. The germline CDR1 and CDR2 sequences are SGHDT and YYEEEE. This CDR3 spans 17 amino acids. V was cut by 1 base and J by 3 bases, with 18 bases left in between. CDR3 bases: TGTGCCAGCAGCTTGTATGAGCAAGTCATCGTTACAGATACGCAGTATTTT. Its protein product is CASSLYEQVIVTDTQYF.

This clone was seen a few times. The chain recombines TRBV6-1 with TRBJ1-1; D ambiguous. V dropped 5 bases and J dropped 7 bases, with 5 bases sitting between them. Germline V gives CDR1 MNHNS, CDR2 SASEGT. The CDR3 sequence is 10 residues long. CDR3 nucleotide sequence: TGTGCCAGCAGTTACGTTGAAGCTTTCTTT. Protein: CASSYVEAFF.

The chain employs TRBV19 and TRBJ1-2, with 9 bases identical to TRBD1. Germline values: CDR1 LNHDA, CDR2 SQIVND (reference sequence). The CDR3 sequence is 13 residues long. Losses at the gene ends were 9 bases for V and 5 bases for J; bases not matched to a gene: 7. CDR3: CASRDRDRYGYTF. In DNA form, the CDR3 reads TGTGCCAGCCGGGACAGGGACCGATATGGCTACACCTTC. Filled out from reference TRBV19 and TRBJ1-2, the complete variable domain reads DGGITQSPKYLFRKEGQNVTLSCEQNLNHDAMYWYRQDPGQGLRLIYYSQIVNDFQKGDIAEGYSVSREKKESFPLTVTSAQKNPTAFYLCASRDRDRYGYTFGSGTRLTVV.

Note on this clone: At the DNA level, this CDR3 is encoded by other sequences in the same sample as well. The V gene is TRBV9, the J gene TRBJ2-5; weak D call: TRBD2 (5 bases). Germline CDR1 and CDR2: SGDLS and YYNGEE. This CDR3 is built from 13 residues. V shed 0 bases and J shed 2 bases, with 5 bases lying between them. This CDR3 is CASSVGGQETQYF. The CDR3 nucleotides are TGTGCCAGCAGCGTAGGAGGGCAAGAGACCCAGTACTTC.

V usage is TRBV29-1 and J usage is TRBJ2-1, with D possibly matching TRBD1 (6 bases). Trimming took off 4 bases at V and 7 bases at J, with 14 bases between the two ends. This CDR3 region has 13 residues. The germline V gene encodes CDR1 SQVTM and CDR2 ANQGSEA. The CDR3 here is CSVVQGRGNEQFF. Written as DNA, the CDR3 is TGCAGCGTTGTTCAGGGGAGAGGGAATGAGCAGTTCTTC.